Following are 15 T cell receptor beta chains from one sample sequenced in a study of blood T cell repertoires in COVID-19. Profiling relied on immunoSEQ multiplex PCR, and the TCRdb table lists in-frame clones only, not all of them. Of 310,000 or so clones detected, roughly 89% appear once; the ten largest clones hold 1.5% to 2%. Sequenced input: PBMCs or T cells enriched from blood (not recorded which). Receptor source: a woman younger than 35 with acute COVID-19.

The chain recombines TRBV2 with TRBJ2-3; 11 bases match TRBD1. Germline V CDR1 and CDR2: SNHLY, FYNNEI. The ends lost 6 bases at V and 6 bases at J; junction bases unmatched: 8. This CDR3 has 15 residues. The chain's CDR3 is CASRVDRGLGDTQYF. The CDR3 DNA reads TGTGCCAGCAGGGTGGACAGGGGGCTAGGGGATACGCAGTATTTT.

The CDR3 DNA reads TGTGCCACCAGCATGCTGATAGCGGGACCCACCTCGAACACCGGGGAGCTGTTTTTT. It codes for CATSMLIAGPTSNTGELFF. V is TRBV15 and J is TRBJ2-2; 8 positions match TRBD2. With V trimmed by 4 bases and J by 0 bases, 13 bases remained unmatched. The germline CDR1 and CDR2 sequences are LNHNV and YYDKDF (reference sequence). This CDR3 has 19 amino acids. Full variable domain (remainder filled in from reference TRBV15 and TRBJ2-2): DAMVIQNPRYQVTQFGKPVTLSCSQTLNHNVMYWYQQKSSQAPKLLFHYYDKDFNNEADTPDNFQSRRPNTSFCFLDIRSPGLGDTAMYLCATSMLIAGPTSNTGELFFGEGSRLTVL.

The V gene is TRBV5-4, the J gene TRBJ2-3; 12 bases fit TRBD2. This CDR3 spans 18 amino acids. Unmatched junction bases numbered 7, after V lost 0 bases and J lost 2 bases. From germline, CDR1 is SGHNT and CDR2 YYREEE (reference sequence). This chain's CDR3 is CASSLGLAGGETTDTQYF. The DNA for the CDR3 is TGTGCCAGCAGCTTGGGTCTAGCGGGAGGGGAGACCACAGATACGCAGTATTTT.

This sequence joins TRBV19 and TRBJ2-1, with 8 bases aligning to TRBD2. CDR3 length equals 15 residues. J gave up 4 bases and V 6 bases, and 8 bases lay outside the gene matches. Germline assignment: CDR1 LNHDA and CDR2 SQIVND (reference sequence). DNA of the CDR3: TGTGCCAGTAGAGTAGCGGGGTTGGCGTACAATGAGCAGTTCTTC. Its protein is CASRVAGLAYNEQFF.

The J gene is TRBJ2-2, the V gene TRBV24-1; D perhaps matches TRBD1 (6 bases). The germline CDR1 and CDR2 sequences are KGHDR and SFDVKD. V lost 7 bases and J lost 4, with 15 bases in between. The CDR3 is 15 amino acids. The CDR3 sequence: CATRGTGQFTGELFF. Written as DNA, the CDR3 is TGTGCCACCAGAGGCACGGGACAATTCACCGGGGAGCTGTTTTTT.

This chain joins TRBV6-5 and TRBJ2-7; 8 bases line up with TRBD2. Germline CDR1 is MNHEY and CDR2 is SVGAGI. There are 15 residues in the CDR3. The V gene end was trimmed by 4 bases and the J gene end by 1 base; junction bases not matched to a gene: 6. Written as DNA, the CDR3 is TGTGCCAGCAGTTCTCCGGGACTAGTTTCCTACGAGCAGTACTTC. Encoded protein: CASSSPGLVSYEQYF.

The J gene is TRBJ2-5, the V gene TRBV3-1 (or the pseudogene TRBV3-2); 10 nucleotides align to TRBD2. CDR1 is LGHDT, CDR2 YNNKEL, per germline (reference sequence). V was clipped by 4 bases and J by 4 bases; unmatched bases: 3. This CDR3 is built from 14 residues. The CDR3 loop is CASSRLAGGETQYF. The CDR3 DNA reads as TGTGCCAGCAGCCGACTAGCGGGCGGAGAGACCCAGTACTTC.

The V call is TRBV9, the J call TRBJ2-3, with D possibly TRBD2 on 5 matching bases. The CDR3 runs 15 residues. V shed 0 bases and J shed 0 bases, with 8 bases lying between them. In germline, CDR1 is SGDLS, CDR2 YYNGEE. The CDR3 is CASSVEAGSTDTQYF. The CDR3 DNA is TGTGCCAGCAGCGTAGAGGCGGGTAGCACAGATACGCAGTATTTT.

Worth noting for this clone: The same CDR3 can be traced to other DNA sequences in this sample. The genes are TRBV2 and TRBJ1-1; perhaps TRBD1 as D (6 bases). CDR3 length: 12 residues. V was trimmed by 6 bases and J by 4 bases, leaving 9 bases between them. The germline gives CDR1 SNHLY, CDR2 FYNNEI. The CDR3 protein is CASRRGGTEAFF. CDR3 DNA: TGTGCCAGCAGGAGAGGGGGCACTGAAGCTTTCTTT. Using reference TRBV2 and TRBJ1-1 for the parts outside the CDR3, the full variable domain is EPEVTQTPSHQVTQMGQEVILRCVPISNHLYFYWYRQILGQKVEFLVSFYNNEISEKSEIFDDQFSVERPDGSNFTLKIRSTKLEDSAMYFCASRRGGTEAFFGQGTRLTVV.

The DNA for the CDR3 is TGTGCCAGCAGCAAAGTACGGGGGGGCGGGATACACTACGAGCAGTACTTC. As protein: CASSKVRGGGIHYEQYF. The chain recombines TRBV21-1 with TRBJ2-7; the table's TRBD2 call for D was not verified on the DNA. TRBV21-1 has pseudogene status. The CDR3 length is 17 residues.

Concerning this clone: The same CDR3 also results from other DNA sequences found in this sample. The V and J genes are TRBV5-1 and TRBJ2-1; D remains ambiguous. V was shortened by 1 base and J by 0 bases, with 8 bases between the two germline ends. CDR1 SGHRS and CDR2 YFSETQ come from the germline V gene. This CDR3 comprises 15 residues. The CDR3 nucleotides read TGCGCCAGCAGCTTGAAGCAGGTCTCCTACAATGAGCAGTTCTTC. Its translation: CASSLKQVSYNEQFF.

The chain is built from TRBV7-9 and TRBJ1-1; TRBD1 might be the D (5 bases). From germline, CDR1 is SEHNR and CDR2 FQNEAQ (reference sequence). Trimming shortened V by 4 bases and J by 4 bases, and 13 bases separated the two germline ends. CDR3 length equals 14 residues. The CDR3 sequence is CASSYAGRRTEAFF. The CDR3 nucleotides are TGTGCCAGCAGCTACGCGGGGCGACGCACTGAAGCTTTCTTT.

This clone has a handful of counts. The rearrangement links TRBV5-6 to TRBJ1-6; 10 positions agree with TRBD1. The CDR3 has 19 amino acids. J lost 7 bases, V lost 3 bases, and 16 bases had no gene match. The V gene's germline CDR1 is SGHDT and CDR2 YYEEEE. The CDR3 sequence: CASSSRLSRTGGRNSPLHF. In DNA, the CDR3 is TGTGCCAGCAGCTCAAGACTATCCAGGACAGGGGGGAGGAATTCACCCCTCCACTTT.

The chain carries TRBV7-8 and TRBJ2-1, with TRBD1 identical over 9 bases. Germline values: CDR1 SGHVS, CDR2 FQNEAQ. V gave up 5 bases and J gave up 2 bases; unmatched junction bases: 4. The length of the CDR3 is 15 residues. As DNA, the CDR3 is TGTGCCAGCAGCAACCGGGACAGGGCCTACAATGAGCAGTTCTTC. Amino acid sequence: CASSNRDRAYNEQFF.

This sequence joins TRBV3-1 (or the pseudogene TRBV3-2) and TRBJ1-2; D gene ambiguous. With 4 bases removed from V and 4 bases from J, the gap between germline ends came to 7 bases. The CDR3 covers 12 residues. CDR1 is LGHDT, CDR2 YNNKEL, per germline (reference sequence). CDR3 sequence (DNA): TGTGCCAGCAGCCGGACTTCCTATGGCTACACCTTC. Translation gives CASSRTSYGYTF.